This T cell receptor beta chain is from a study of blood T cell repertoires in COVID-19. This CDR3 is 16 amino acids long. Germline CDR1 is GTSNPN and CDR2 is SVGIG (reference sequence). V lost 2 bases and J 0 bases, leaving 13 bases between the germline ends. Sequenced by immunoSEQ multiplex PCR; TCRdb stores in-frame clones only, minus some. This sample has about 310,000 clones, with around 85% found just once. Sequenced sample: PBMCs or T cells enriched from blood (not recorded which). The TCR sequence derives from a woman aged 25 to 39 who had been exposed to COVID-19. The V and J genes are TRBV30 and TRBJ2-2; TRBD1 might be the D (6 bases). The CDR3 here is CAWSLWGLSNTGELFF. Here the CDR3 DNA reads TGTGCCTGGAGTCTTTGGGGGCTGTCGAACACCGGGGAGCTGTTTTTT.